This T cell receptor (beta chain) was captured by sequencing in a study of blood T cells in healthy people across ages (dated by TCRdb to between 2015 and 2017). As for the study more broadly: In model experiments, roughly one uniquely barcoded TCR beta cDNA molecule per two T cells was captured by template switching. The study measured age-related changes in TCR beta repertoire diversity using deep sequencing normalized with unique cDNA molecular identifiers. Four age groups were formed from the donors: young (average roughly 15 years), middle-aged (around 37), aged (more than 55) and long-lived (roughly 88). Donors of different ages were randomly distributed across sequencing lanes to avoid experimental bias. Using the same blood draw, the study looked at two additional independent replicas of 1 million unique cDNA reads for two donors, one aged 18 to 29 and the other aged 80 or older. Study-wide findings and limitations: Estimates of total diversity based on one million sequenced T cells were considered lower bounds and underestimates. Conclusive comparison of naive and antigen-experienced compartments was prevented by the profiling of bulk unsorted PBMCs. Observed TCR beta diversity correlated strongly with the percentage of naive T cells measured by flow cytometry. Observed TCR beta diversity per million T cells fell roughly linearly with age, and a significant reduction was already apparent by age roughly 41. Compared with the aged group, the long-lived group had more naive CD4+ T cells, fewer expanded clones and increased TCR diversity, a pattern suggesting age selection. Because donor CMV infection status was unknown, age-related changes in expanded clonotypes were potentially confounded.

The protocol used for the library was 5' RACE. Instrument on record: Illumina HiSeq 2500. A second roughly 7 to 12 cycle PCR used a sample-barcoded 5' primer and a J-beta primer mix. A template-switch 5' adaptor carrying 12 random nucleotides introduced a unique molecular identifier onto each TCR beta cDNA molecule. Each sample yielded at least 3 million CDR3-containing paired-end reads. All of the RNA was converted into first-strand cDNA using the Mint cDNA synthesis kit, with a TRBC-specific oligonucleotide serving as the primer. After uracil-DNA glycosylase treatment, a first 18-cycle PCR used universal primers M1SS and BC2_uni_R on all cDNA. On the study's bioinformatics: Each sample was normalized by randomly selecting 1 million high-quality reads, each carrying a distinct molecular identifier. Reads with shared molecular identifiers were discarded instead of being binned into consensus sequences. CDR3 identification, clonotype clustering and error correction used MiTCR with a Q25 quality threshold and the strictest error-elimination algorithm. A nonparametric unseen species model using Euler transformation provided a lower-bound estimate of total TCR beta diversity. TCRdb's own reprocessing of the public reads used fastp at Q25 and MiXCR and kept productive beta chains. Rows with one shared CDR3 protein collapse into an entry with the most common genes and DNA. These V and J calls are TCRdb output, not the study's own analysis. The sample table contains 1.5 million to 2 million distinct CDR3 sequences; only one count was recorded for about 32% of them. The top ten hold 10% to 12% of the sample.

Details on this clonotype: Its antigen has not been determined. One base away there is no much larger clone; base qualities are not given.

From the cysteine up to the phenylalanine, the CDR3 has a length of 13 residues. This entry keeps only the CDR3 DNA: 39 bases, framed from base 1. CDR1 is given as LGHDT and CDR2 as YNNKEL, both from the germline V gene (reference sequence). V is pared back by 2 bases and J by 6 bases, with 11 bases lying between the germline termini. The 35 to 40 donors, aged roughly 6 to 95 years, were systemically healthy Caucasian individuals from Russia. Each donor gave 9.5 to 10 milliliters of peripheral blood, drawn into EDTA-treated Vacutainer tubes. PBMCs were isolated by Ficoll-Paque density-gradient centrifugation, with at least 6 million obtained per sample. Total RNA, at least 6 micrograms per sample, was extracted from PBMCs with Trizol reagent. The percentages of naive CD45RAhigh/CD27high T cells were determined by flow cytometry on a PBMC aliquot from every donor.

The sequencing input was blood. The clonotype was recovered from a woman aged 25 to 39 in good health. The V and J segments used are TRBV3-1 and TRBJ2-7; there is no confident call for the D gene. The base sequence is TGTGCCAGCAGCCAATCCTCCACTTCCGAGCAGTACTTC. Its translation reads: CASSQSSTSEQYF.